This T cell receptor beta chain was sequenced during a study of radiotherapy plus CTLA-4 blockade in lung cancer. CDR1 is LNHDA, CDR2 SQIVND, per germline (reference sequence). After removal of 3 bases from V and 5 bases from J, the junction contained 13 bases not matched to a gene. The CDR3 totals 17 residues. Clones were read by immunoSEQ multiplex PCR, and TCRdb kept only the in-frame ones, dropping some. The table lists approximately 73,000 clones, around 87% of them singletons, with roughly two fifths in the top ten. This specimen was peripheral blood, taken from a patient treated with radiotherapy plus ipilimumab. The V call is TRBV19, the J call TRBJ1-5; 7 positions match TRBD1. The sequence was obtained from a human donor with non-small cell lung cancer that progressed on radiotherapy plus ipilimumab. In nucleotides, the CDR3 is TGTGCCAGTAGTATCCCCCAGGGGGGAGCAGTATATCAGCCCCAGCATTTT. It yields the protein CASSIPQGGAVYQPQHF.